This T cell receptor (beta chain) was captured by sequencing in a study of blood T cell repertoires in COVID-19. In the study overall: Collection of acute and convalescent COVID-19 samples took place in the United States, Italy and Spain. Sources were T cells, B-cell-depleted T cells, or PBMCs; the material itself was cDNA or gDNA.

The V gene end was trimmed by 0 bases and the J gene end by 8 bases; junction bases not matched to a gene: 6. Germline assignment: CDR1 MNHNY and CDR2 SVGAGI (reference sequence). The CDR3 consists of 16 residues. Per the study methods: It was from reference gene primer amplification that nucleated cell counts were estimated. The data were produced by immunoSEQ multiplex PCR, yet TCRdb's version contains in-frame clones alone and is incomplete. The V and J calls and clone size were taken over from that table, and D and trimming were inferred from the DNA. The top ten clones hold about a tenth of a sample with fewer than 100,000 clones, 80% of them seen once.

This chain joins TRBV6-6 and TRBJ1-4, with 10 positions matching TRBD1. This receptor was taken from a woman in her sixties or seventies with acute or convalescent COVID-19. Sequences were obtained from peripheral blood. CDR3 in DNA: TGTGCCAGCAGTTACTCGCCCGGGACAGGGGTCGAAAAACTGTTTTTT. Residues: CASSYSPGTGVEKLFF.